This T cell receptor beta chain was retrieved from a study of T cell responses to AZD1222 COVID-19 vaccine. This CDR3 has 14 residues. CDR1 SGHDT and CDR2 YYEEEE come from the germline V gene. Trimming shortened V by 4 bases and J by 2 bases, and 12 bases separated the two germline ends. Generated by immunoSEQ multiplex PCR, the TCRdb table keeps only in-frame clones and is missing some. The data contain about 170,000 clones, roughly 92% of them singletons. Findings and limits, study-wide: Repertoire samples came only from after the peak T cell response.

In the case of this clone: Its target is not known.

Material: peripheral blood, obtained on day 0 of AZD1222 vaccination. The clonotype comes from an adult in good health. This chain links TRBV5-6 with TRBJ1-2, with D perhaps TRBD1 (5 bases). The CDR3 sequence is CASSLSRGNYGYTF. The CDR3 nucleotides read TGTGCCAGCAGCCTGAGCCGGGGGAACTATGGCTACACCTTC.